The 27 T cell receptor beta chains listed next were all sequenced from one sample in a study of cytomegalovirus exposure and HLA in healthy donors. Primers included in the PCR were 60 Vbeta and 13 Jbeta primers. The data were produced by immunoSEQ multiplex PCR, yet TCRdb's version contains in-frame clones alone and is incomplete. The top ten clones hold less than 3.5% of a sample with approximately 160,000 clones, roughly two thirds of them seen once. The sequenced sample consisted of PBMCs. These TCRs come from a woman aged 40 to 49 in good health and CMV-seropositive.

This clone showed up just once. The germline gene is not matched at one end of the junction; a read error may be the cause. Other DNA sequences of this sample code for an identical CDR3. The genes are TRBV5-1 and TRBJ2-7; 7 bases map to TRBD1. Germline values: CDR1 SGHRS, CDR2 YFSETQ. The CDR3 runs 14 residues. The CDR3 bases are TGTGCCAGCAGCTTCGGACAGGCAGCCTACGAGCAGTACTTC. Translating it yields CASSFGQAAYEQYF.

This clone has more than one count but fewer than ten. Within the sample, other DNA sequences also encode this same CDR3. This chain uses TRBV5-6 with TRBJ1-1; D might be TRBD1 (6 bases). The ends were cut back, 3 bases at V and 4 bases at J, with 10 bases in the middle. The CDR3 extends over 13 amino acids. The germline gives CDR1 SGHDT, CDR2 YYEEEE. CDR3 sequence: CASSSTGITEAFF. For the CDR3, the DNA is TGTGCCAGCAGCTCCACAGGGATCACTGAAGCTTTCTTT.

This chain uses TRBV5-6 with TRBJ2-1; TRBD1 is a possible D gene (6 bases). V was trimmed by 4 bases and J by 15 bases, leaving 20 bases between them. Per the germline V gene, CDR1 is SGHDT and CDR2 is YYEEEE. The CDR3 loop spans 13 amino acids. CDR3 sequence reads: CASSAGTHLLRFF. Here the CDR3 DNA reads TGTGCCAGCAGCGCTGGGACACATCTCCTTCGGTTCTTC.

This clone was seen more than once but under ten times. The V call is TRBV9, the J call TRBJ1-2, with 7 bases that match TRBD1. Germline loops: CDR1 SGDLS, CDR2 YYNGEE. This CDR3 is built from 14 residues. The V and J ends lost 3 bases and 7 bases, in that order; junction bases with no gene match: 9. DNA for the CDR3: TGTGCCAGCAGCGCTCTTACAGGGGAGAGTGGCTACACCTTC. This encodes CASSALTGESGYTF.

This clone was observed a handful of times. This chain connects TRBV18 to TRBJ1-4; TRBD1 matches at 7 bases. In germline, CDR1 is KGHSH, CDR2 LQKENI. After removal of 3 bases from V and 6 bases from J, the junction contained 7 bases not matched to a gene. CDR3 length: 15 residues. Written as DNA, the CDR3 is TGTGCCAGCTCACCCCGACAGGGAAAAGATGAAAAACTGTTTTTT. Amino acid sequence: CASSPRQGKDEKLFF.

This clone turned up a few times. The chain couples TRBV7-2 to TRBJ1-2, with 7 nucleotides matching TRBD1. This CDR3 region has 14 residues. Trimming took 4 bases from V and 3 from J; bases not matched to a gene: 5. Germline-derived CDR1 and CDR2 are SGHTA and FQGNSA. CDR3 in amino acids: CASSSRTGDYGYTF. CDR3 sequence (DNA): TGTGCCAGCAGCTCCCGGACAGGAGACTATGGCTACACCTTC.

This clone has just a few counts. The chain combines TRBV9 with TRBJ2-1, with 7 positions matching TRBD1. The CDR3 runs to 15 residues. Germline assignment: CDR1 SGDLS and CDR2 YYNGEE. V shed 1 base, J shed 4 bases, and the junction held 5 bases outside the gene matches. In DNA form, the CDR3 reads TGTGCCAGCAGCGTACAGGGACAGAGTTACAATGAGCAGTTCTTC. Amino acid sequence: CASSVQGQSYNEQFF.

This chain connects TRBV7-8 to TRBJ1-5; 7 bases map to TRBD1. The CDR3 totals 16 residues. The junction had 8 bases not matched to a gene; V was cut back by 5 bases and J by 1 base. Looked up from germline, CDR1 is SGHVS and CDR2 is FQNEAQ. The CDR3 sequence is CASSEMGQTSNQPQHF. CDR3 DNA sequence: TGTGCCAGCAGCGAAATGGGACAGACAAGCAATCAGCCCCAGCATTTT.

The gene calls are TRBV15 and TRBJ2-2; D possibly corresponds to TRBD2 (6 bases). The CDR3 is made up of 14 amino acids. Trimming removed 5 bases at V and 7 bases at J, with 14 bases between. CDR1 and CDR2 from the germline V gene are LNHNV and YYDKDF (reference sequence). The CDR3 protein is CATSYRRDGGELFF. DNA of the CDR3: TGTGCCACCAGCTACCGGAGGGATGGCGGGGAGCTGTTTTTT.

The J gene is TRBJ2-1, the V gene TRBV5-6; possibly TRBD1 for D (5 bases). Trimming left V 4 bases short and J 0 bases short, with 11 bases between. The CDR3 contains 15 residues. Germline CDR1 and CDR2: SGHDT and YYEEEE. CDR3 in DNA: TGTGCCAGCAGCCCTGACAGTGTCTCCTACAATGAGCAGTTCTTC. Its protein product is CASSPDSVSYNEQFF.

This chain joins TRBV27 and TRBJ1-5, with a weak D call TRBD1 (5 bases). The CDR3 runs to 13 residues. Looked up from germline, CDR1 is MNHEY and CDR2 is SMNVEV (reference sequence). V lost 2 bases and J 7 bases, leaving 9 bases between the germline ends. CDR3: CASSLQGRQPQHF. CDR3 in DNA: TGTGCCAGCAGTTTACAGGGTAGGCAGCCCCAGCATTTT.

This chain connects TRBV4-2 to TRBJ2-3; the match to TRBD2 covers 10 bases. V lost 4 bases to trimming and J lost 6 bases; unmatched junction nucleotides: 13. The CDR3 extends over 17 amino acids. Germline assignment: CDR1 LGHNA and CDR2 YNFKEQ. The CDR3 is CASSLSGGARALDTQYF. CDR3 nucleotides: TGTGCCAGCAGCCTGAGCGGGGGGGCAAGAGCGTTGGATACGCAGTATTTT.

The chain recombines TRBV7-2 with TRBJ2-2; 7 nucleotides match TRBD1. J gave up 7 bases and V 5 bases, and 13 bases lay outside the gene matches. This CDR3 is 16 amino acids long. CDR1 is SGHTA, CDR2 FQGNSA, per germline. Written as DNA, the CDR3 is TGTGCCAGCAGCCCCCGCAGACAGGGTTACAGCGGGGAGCTGTTTTTT. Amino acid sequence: CASSPRRQGYSGELFF.

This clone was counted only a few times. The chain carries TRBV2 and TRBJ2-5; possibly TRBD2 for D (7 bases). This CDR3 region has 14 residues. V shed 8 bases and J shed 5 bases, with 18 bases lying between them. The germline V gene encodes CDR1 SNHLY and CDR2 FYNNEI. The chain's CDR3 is CASVRRGPFETQYF. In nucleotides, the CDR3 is TGTGCCAGCGTCCGGCGGGGGCCCTTTGAGACCCAGTACTTC.

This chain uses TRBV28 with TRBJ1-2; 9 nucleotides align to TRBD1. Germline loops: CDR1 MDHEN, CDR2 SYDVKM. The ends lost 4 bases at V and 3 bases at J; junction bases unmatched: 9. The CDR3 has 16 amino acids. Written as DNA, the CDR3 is TGTGCCAGCAGTTCAGCAGACAGGGGGAACTACTATGGCTACACCTTC. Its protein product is CASSSADRGNYYGYTF.

CDR3 sequence (DNA): TGTGCCAGCAAATGGGACAGGCTGAACACCGGGGAGCTGTTTTTT. It translates to CASKWDRLNTGELFF. The rearrangement joins TRBV6-5 to TRBJ2-2; 8 bases fit TRBD1. V lost 7 bases, J lost 1 base, and 5 bases stayed unmatched. The CDR3 has 15 amino acids. CDR1 and CDR2 (germline): MNHEY, SVGAGI.

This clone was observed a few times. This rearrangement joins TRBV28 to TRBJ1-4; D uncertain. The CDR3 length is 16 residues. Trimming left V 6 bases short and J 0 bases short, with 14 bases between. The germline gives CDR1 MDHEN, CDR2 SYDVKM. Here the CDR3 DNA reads TGTGCCAGCAGCCCCCCCCTCCTTGCAACTAATGAAAAACTGTTTTTT. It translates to CASSPPLLATNEKLFF.

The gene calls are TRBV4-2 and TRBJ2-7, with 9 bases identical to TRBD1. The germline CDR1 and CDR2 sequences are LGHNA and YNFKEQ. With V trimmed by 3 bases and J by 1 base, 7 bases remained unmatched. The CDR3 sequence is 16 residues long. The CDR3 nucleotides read TGTGCCAGCAGCCAGCCGGGACAGGGCCTTTCCTACGAGCAGTACTTC. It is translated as CASSQPGQGLSYEQYF.

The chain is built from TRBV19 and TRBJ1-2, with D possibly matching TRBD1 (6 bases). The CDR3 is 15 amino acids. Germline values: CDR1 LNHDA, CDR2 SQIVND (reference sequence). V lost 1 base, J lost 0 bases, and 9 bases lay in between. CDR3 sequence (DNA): TGTGCCAGTAGTATAGGGACAGCAACTAACTATGGCTACACCTTC. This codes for CASSIGTATNYGYTF.

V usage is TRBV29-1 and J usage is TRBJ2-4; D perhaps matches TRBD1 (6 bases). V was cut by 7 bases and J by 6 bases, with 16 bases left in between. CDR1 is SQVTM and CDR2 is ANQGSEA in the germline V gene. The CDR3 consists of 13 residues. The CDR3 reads CSAGLGQPNIQYF. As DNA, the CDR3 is TGCAGCGCGGGTCTAGGACAGCCAAACATTCAGTACTTC.

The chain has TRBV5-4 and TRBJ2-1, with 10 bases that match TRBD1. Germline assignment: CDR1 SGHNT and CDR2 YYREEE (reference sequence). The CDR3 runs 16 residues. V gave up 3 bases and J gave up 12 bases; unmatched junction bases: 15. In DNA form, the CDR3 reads TGTGCCAGCAGCTCGGGGACAGGGGTCGTTGCCGAGGGGCAGTTCTTC. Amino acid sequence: CASSSGTGVVAEGQFF. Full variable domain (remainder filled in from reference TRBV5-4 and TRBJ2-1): ETGVTQSPTHLIKTRGQQVTLRCSSQSGHNTVSWYQQALGQGPQFIFQYYREEENGRGNFPPRFSGLQFPNYSSELNVNALELDDSALYLCASSSGTGVVAEGQFFGPGTRLTVL.

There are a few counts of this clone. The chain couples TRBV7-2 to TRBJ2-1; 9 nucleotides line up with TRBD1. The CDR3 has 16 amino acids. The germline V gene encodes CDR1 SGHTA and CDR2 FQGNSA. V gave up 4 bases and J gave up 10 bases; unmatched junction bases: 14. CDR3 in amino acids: CASSSYDRGIVGEQFF. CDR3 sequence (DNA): TGTGCCAGCAGCTCGTACGACAGGGGGATTGTAGGGGAGCAGTTCTTC.

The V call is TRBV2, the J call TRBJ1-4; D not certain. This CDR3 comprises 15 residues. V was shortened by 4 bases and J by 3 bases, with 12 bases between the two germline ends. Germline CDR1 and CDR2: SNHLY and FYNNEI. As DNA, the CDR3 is TGTGCCAGCAGTGTGCTCTCGGGAGCTAATGAAAAACTGTTTTTT. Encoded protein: CASSVLSGANEKLFF.

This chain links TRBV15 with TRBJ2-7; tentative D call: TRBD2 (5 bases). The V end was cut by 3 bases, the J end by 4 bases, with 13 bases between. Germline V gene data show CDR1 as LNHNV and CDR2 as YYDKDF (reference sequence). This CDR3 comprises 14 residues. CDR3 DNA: TGTGCCACCAGCAGGGACCGGACTCATTACGAGCAGTACTTC. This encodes CATSRDRTHYEQYF.

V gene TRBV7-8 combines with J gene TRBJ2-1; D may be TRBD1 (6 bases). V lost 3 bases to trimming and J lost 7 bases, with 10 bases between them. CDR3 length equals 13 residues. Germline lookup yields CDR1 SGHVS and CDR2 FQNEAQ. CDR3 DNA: TGTGCCAGCAGCTTGGTGGGGGCGAATGAGCAGTTCTTC. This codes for CASSLVGANEQFF.

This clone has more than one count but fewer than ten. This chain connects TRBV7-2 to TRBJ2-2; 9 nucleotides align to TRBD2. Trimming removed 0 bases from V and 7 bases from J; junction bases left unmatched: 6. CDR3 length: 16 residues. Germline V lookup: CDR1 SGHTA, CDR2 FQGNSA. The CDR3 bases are TGTGCCAGCAGCTTAGCGTCTAGCGGGGCTAACGGGGAGCTGTTTTTT. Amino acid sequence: CASSLASSGANGELFF.

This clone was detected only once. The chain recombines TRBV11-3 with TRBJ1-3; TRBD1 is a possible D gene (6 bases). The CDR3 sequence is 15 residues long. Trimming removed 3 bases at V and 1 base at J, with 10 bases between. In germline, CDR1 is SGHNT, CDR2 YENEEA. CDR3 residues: CASSFSGQSGNTIYF. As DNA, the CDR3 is TGTGCCAGCAGCTTCTCCGGACAGTCTGGAAACACCATATATTTT.